These T cell receptor beta chains were read from a single sample in a study of blood T cell repertoires in COVID-19. The assay was immunoSEQ multiplex PCR, and TCRdb's table has in-frame clones only and misses some. Among some 300,000 clones listed, around 92% were seen once. Sequenced: PBMCs or T cells enriched from blood (not recorded which). The receptors originated from a woman between 45 and 65 years old who had been exposed to COVID-19. Each CDR3 is given with its conserved first and last residue. The D gene is left open where the match is weak. A row's size may be missing; if present it is once, few, many or a size class.

TRBV5-1,TRBJ2-5,.,TRBD1,CASSPDRGETQYF,TGCGCCAGCAGCCCGGACAGGGGAGAGACCCAGTACTTC
TRBV5-1,TRBJ2-5,.,TRBD1,CASSLVGTGGETQYF,TGCGCCAGCAGCTTGGTAGGGACAGGAGGGGAGACCCAGTACTTC
TRBV4-2,TRBJ1-6,.,TRBD1,CASRIDRGNNSPLHF,TGTGCCAGCAGGATTGACAGGGGGAATAATTCACCCCTCCACTTT
TRBV7-9,TRBJ2-6,.,TRBD1,CASSISGQVTGANVLTF,TGTGCCAGCAGCATCTCGGGACAGGTAACTGGGGCCAACGTCCTGACTTTC
TRBV6-5,TRBJ1-1,.,.,CASSYSILTAEAFF,TGTGCCAGCAGTTACTCGATTCTTACGGCTGAAGCTTTCTTT
TRBV19,TRBJ2-5,.,.,CASSILGFQETQYF,TGTGCCAGTAGTATTTTGGGCTTCCAAGAGACCCAGTACTTC
TRBV19,TRBJ1-3,.,.,CASTAGRDTIYF,TGTGCCAGTACGGCAGGGCGCGACACCATATATTTT
TRBV7-9,TRBJ1-1,.,.,CASSPRQTILGTEAFF,TGTGCCAGCAGCCCGCGACAGACAATACTGGGCACTGAAGCTTTCTTT
TRBV9,TRBJ2-2,once,TRBD1,CASSLTGGSTGELFF,TGTGCCAGCAGCCTAACAGGGGGAAGCACCGGGGAGCTGTTTTTT
TRBV5-1,TRBJ1-1,.,TRBD1,CASSFSRQGGQLNTEAFF,TGCGCCAGCAGCTTTTCCCGACAGGGGGGTCAGTTGAACACTGAAGCTTTCTTT
TRBV3-1/TRBV3-2,TRBJ1-2,.,TRBD1,CASSQTGGFDGYTF,TGTGCCAGCAGCCAGACAGGGGGCTTCGATGGCTACACCTTC
TRBV7-2,TRBJ1-1,.,TRBD1,CASSLEGAVNTEAFF,TGTGCCAGCAGCTTAGAGGGGGCGGTGAACACTGAAGCTTTCTTT
TRBV9,TRBJ2-3,few,TRBD2,CASSGPRGEPGRQYF,TGTGCCAGCAGCGGTCCCCGGGGGGAGCCTGGGAGGCAGTATTTT
TRBV5-1,TRBJ1-6,.,.,CASSLNVGPSPLHF,TGCGCCAGCAGCTTGAATGTGGGGCCCTCACCCCTCCACTTT
TRBV6-1,TRBJ2-5,.,TRBD2,CASSDLAGGLQQTQYF,TGTGCCAGCAGTGACCTAGCGGGGGGACTCCAGCAGACCCAGTACTTC
TRBV10-3,TRBJ2-2,.,TRBD1,CAITADRGLTGELFF,TGTGCCATCACGGCAGACAGGGGGCTCACCGGGGAGCTGTTTTTT
TRBV28,TRBJ1-5,.,TRBD1,CACGRGLNQPQHF,TGTGCCTGTGGCAGGGGGCTCAATCAGCCCCAGCATTTT
TRBV7-9,TRBJ2-7,.,TRBD1,CASEGQSYEQYF,TGTGCCAGCGAGGGACAGTCCTACGAGCAGTACTTC
TRBV20-1,TRBJ2-3,.,TRBD2,CSASRAGGTDTQYF,TGCAGTGCTAGTAGAGCGGGGGGCACAGATACGCAGTATTTT
TRBV28,TRBJ1-6,.,.,CASSETAFYNSPLHF,TGTGCCAGCAGTGAGACAGCTTTCTATAATTCACCCCTCCACTTT
TRBV6-1,TRBJ1-2,.,.,CASSDYRVTGYTF,TGTGCCAGCAGTGATTACAGGGTAACTGGCTACACCTTC
TRBV6-5,TRBJ1-2,.,.,CASSTSSLGGYTF,TGTGCCAGCAGCACCTCCTCTTTGGGCGGCTACACCTTC
TRBV5-1,TRBJ2-7,few,.,CASSLDGNSYEQYF,TGCGCCAGCAGCTTGGACGGGAACTCCTACGAGCAGTACTTC
TRBV7-6,TRBJ2-5,.,TRBD1,CASSLGWTGKETQYF,TGTGCCAGCAGCTTAGGATGGACAGGGAAAGAGACCCAGTACTTC
TRBV6-5,TRBJ1-3,.,.,CASSTLTRGNTIYF,TGTGCCAGCAGTACGCTGACGAGGGGGAACACCATATATTTT
TRBV5-6,TRBJ1-1,.,.,CASSGGMNTEAFF,TGTGCCAGTTCGGGGGGGATGAACACTGAAGCTTTCTTT
TRBV28,TRBJ1-5,.,.,CASSLYGRRRSQPQHF,TGTGCCAGCAGTTTATATGGGAGAAGGCGATCCCAGCCCCAGCATTTT
TRBV14,TRBJ1-2,.,.,CASSPRSPGYGYTF,TGTGCCAGCAGCCCCCGCTCCCCCGGGTATGGCTACACCTTC
TRBV5-4,TRBJ2-7,.,.,CASSPRVGEAYEQYF,TGTGCCAGCAGCCCGCGGGTAGGAGAGGCCTACGAGCAGTACTTC
TRBV5-1,TRBJ1-2,.,.,CASSLAESSGYGYTF,TGCGCCAGCAGCTTGGCCGAGTCCTCGGGGTATGGCTACACCTTC
TRBV28,TRBJ2-7,.,.,CASSLPPHEQYF,TGTGCCAGCAGCCTTCCCCCTCACGAGCAGTACTTC
TRBV21-1,TRBJ2-1,.,.,CASSTRGHRNTTSSYNEQFF,TGTGCCAGCAGCACGAGGGGACACCGAAACACAACAAGCTCCTACAATGAGCAGTTCTTC
TRBV28,TRBJ2-1,.,TRBD2,CASRSGGADSYNEQFF,TGTGCCAGCAGGAGCGGGGGGGCTGACTCCTACAATGAGCAGTTCTTC
TRBV5-1,TRBJ1-3,.,.,CASSLSSGNTIYF,TGCGCCAGCAGCTTATCCTCCGGAAACACCATATATTTT
TRBV6-5,TRBJ1-5,.,.,CASSTGSSNQPQHF,TGTGCCAGCAGTACAGGGAGTAGCAATCAGCCCCAGCATTTT
TRBV28,TRBJ2-7,.,TRBD1,CASSLDRGYYEQYF,TGTGCCAGCAGTTTGGACAGGGGATACTACGAGCAGTACTTC
TRBV6-2/TRBV6-3,TRBJ1-1,.,.,CASSYDRLNTEAFF,TGTGCCAGCAGTTACGACAGATTGAACACTGAAGCTTTCTTT